This T cell receptor beta chain was found in a study of blood T cell repertoires in COVID-19. TCRdb's copy holds only in-frame clones and misses some; the assay was immunoSEQ multiplex PCR. Of 29,000 or so clones listed, around 86% are singletons. V trimming: 5 bases; J trimming: 0 bases; junction bases outside the gene matches: 7. Germline V gene data show CDR1 as SEHNR and CDR2 as FQNEAQ (reference sequence). The CDR3 has 16 amino acids. The specimen was peripheral blood. The TCR was taken from a human donor in a cohort sampled during active COVID-19. The donor label of this sample is uncertain. The chain is built from TRBV7-9 and TRBJ2-7, with TRBD2 matching over 10 bases. CDR3 nucleotide sequence: TGTGCCAGCAGCCACACCGGGACTAGCGCCTCCTACGAGCAGTACTTC. It encodes CASSHTGTSASYEQYF.